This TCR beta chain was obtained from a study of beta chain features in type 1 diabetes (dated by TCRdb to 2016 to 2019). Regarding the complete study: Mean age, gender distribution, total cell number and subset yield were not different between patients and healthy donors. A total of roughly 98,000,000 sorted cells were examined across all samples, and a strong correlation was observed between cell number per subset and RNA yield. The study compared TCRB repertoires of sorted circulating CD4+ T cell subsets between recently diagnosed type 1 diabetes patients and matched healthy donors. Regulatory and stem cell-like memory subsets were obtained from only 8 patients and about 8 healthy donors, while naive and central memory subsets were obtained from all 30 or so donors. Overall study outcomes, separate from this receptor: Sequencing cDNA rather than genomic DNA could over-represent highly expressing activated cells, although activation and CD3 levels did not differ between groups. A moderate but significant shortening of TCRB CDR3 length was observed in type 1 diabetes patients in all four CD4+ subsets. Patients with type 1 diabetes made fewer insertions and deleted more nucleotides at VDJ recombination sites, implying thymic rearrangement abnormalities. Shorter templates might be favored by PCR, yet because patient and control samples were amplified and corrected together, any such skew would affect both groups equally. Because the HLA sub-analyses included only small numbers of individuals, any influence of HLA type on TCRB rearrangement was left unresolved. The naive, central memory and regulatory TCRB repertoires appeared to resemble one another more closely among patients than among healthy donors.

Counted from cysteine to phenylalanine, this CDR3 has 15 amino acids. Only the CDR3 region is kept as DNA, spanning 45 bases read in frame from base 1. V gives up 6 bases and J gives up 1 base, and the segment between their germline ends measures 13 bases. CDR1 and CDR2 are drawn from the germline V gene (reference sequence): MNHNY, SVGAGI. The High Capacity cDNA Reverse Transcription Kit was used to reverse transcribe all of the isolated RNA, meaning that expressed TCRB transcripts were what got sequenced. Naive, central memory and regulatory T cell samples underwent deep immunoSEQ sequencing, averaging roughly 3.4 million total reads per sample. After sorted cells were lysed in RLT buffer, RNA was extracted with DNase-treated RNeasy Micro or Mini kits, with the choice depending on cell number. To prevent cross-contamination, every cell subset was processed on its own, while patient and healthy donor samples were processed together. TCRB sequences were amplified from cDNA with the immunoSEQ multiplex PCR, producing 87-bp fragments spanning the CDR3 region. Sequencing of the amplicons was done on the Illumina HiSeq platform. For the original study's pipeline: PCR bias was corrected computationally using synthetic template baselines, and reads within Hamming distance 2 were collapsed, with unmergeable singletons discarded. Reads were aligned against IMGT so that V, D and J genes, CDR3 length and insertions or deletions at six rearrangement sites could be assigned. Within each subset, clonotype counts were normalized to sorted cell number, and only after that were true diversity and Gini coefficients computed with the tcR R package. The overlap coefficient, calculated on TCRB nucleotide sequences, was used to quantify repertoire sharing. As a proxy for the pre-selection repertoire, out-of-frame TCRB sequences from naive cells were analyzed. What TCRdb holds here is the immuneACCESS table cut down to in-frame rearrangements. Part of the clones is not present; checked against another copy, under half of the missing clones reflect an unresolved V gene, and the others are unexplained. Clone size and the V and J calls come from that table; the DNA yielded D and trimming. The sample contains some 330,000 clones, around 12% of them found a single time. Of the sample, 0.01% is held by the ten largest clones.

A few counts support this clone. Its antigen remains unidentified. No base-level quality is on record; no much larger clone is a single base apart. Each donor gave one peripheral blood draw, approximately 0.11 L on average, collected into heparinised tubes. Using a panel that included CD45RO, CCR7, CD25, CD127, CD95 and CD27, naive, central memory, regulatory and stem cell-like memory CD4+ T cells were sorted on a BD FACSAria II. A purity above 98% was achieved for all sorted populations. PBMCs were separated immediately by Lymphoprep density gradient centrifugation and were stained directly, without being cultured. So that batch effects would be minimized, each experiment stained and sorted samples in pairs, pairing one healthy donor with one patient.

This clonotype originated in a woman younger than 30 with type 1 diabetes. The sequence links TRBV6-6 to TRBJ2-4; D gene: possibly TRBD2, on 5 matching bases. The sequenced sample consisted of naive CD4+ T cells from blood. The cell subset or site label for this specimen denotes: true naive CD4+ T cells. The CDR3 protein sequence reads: CASSPGIGAKNIQYF. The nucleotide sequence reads TGTGCCAGCAGCCCCGGGATTGGGGCCAAAAACATTCAGTACTTC.